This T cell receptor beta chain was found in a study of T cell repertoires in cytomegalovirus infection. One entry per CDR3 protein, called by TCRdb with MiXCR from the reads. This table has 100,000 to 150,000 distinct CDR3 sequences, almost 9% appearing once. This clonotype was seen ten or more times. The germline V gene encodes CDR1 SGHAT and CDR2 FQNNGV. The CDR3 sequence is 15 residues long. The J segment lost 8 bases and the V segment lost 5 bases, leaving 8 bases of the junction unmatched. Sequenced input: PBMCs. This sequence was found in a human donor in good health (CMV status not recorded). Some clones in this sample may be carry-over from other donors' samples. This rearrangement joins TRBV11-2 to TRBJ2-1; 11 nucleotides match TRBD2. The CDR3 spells CASSQGLAGGHEQFF. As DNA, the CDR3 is TGTGCCAGCAGCCAGGGGCTAGCGGGGGGTCATGAGCAGTTCTTC.